This paragraph reports one T cell receptor (beta chain). The sample is drawn from a study of blood T cells in healthy people across ages. Germline CDR1 MNHEY, CDR2 SVGEGT. Trimming took off 8 bases at V and 6 bases at J, with 17 bases between the two ends. The CDR3 consists of 14 residues. The authors extracted at least 6 micrograms of total RNA per sample. PCR was performed a second time for roughly 7 to 12 cycles using a sample-barcoded 5' primer and a J-beta primer mix. With 12 random nucleotides, a template-switch adaptor tagged each individual cDNA molecule. TCRdb recomputed calls from the 5' RACE reads with MiXCR, one row per CDR3 protein. The sample lists about 1.4 million distinct CDR3 sequences; approximately 59% were seen once.

The TCR originated in a man aged 18 to 30 in good health. The genes are TRBV6-2 or TRBV6-3 and TRBJ2-1, with D possibly matching TRBD2 (6 bases). Specimen: blood. This CDR3 is CASGLGLRRNEQFF. CDR3 bases: TGTGCCAGCGGACTGGGACTCCGCCGCAATGAGCAGTTCTTC.